A single sample gave rise to the 21 T cell receptor beta chains below, sequenced in a study of CD8 T cells in ankylosing spondylitis. Using its own MiXCR run on the 5' RACE reads, TCRdb lists one record per CDR3 protein. Of 150,000 or so distinct CDR3 sequences listed, approximately 16% are singletons. Input material: blood, either unsorted or a sorted T cell fraction (not recorded which). The receptors shown here come from a male donor with ankylosing spondylitis or in good health (not recorded which).

CDR3 loop: CASTRGGYSNQPQHF. The DNA of the CDR3 is TGTGCCAGCACTCGAGGGGGTTATAGCAATCAGCCCCAGCATTTT. This chain connects TRBV6-2 or TRBV6-3 to TRBJ1-5, with a weak D call TRBD1 (6 bases). Germline CDR1 is MNHEY and CDR2 is SVGEGT. Trimming left V 7 bases short and J 0 bases short, with 13 bases between. There are 15 residues in the CDR3.

J is TRBJ2-7 and V is TRBV28; D remains ambiguous. This CDR3 has 12 amino acids. Germline assignment: CDR1 MDHEN and CDR2 SYDVKM. Trimming shortened V by 3 bases and J by 5 bases, and 8 bases separated the two germline ends. This CDR3 reads CASSLAPHEQYF. The CDR3, as DNA: TGTGCCAGCAGTTTGGCCCCCCACGAGCAGTACTTC. Full variable domain (missing parts from reference TRBV28 and TRBJ2-7): DVKVTQSSRYLVKRTGEKVFLECVQDMDHENMFWYRQDPGLGLRLIYFSYDVKMKEKGDIPEGYSVSREKKERFSLILESASTNQTSMYLCASSLAPHEQYFGPGTRLTVT.

The sample holds many counts of this clonotype. V and J are TRBV5-1 and TRBJ2-3; D is undetermined. The germline V gene encodes CDR1 SGHRS and CDR2 YFSETQ. The germline V and J ends were trimmed by 1 base and 4 bases, with 4 bases remaining between them. The CDR3 is 12 residues long. The CDR3 DNA is TGCGCCAGCAGCTTGTTTGCAGATACGCAGTATTTT. As protein: CASSLFADTQYF.

This chain connects TRBV5-1 to TRBJ2-3; 8 bases are shared with TRBD1. This CDR3 comprises 16 residues. The V and J ends lost 4 bases and 3 bases, in that order; junction bases with no gene match: 10. Germline V gene data show CDR1 as SGHRS and CDR2 as YFSETQ. The CDR3 spells CASSQTRTGPTDTQYF. CDR3 nucleotide sequence: TGCGCCAGCAGCCAAACCAGGACAGGGCCGACAGATACGCAGTATTTT.

This clonotype showed up many times. CDR3 sequence: CASSPLGAATDTQYF. The CDR3 DNA is TGTGCCAGCAGCCCCCTGGGGGCGGCCACAGATACGCAGTATTTT. The rearrangement links TRBV7-3 to TRBJ2-3; D perhaps matches TRBD1 (6 bases). CDR3 length: 15 amino acids. Per the germline V gene, CDR1 is SGHTA and CDR2 is FQGTGA. The V end was cut by 5 bases, the J end by 2 bases, with 14 bases between.

This chain connects TRBV12-3 or TRBV12-4 to TRBJ2-3; maybe TRBD2 (5 bases). V was clipped by 8 bases and J by 6 bases, with 9 bases between them. There are 11 residues in the CDR3. Written as DNA, the CDR3 is TGTGCCAGCGGAGCGGCGGATACGCAGTATTTT. Translating it yields CASGAADTQYF.

The chain joins TRBV14 to TRBJ1-1; 7 bases match TRBD1. Germline trimming cut 0 bases from V and 12 bases from J; bases unmatched to any gene: 13. Germline CDR1 is SGHDN and CDR2 is FVKESK. This CDR3 comprises 15 residues. In DNA, the CDR3 is TGTGCCAGCAGCCAAGATTATATGGCAGGGGGTGTAACTTTCTTT. Amino acids: CASSQDYMAGGVTFF.

In this sample, this clonotype turned up a few times. The chain combines TRBV6-1 with TRBJ2-1; 11 bases line up with TRBD2. From germline, CDR1 is MNHNS and CDR2 SASEGT. V shed 3 bases, J shed 5 bases, and the junction held 3 bases outside the gene matches. This CDR3 has 15 residues. The CDR3 DNA follows: TGTGCCAGCAGTGACGGGACTAGCGGAAACAATGAGCAGTTCTTC. It specifies CASSDGTSGNNEQFF.

The rearrangement uses TRBV12-3 or TRBV12-4 and TRBJ2-5; D ambiguous. The CDR3 covers 13 residues. Trimming left V 1 base short and J 5 bases short, with 8 bases between. CDR3 sequence: CASSLVGIETQYF. In nucleotides, the CDR3 is TGTGCCAGCAGTTTAGTAGGGATTGAGACCCAGTACTTC.

V gene TRBV7-8 combines with J gene TRBJ1-1; D is unclear. V dropped 5 bases and J dropped 6 bases, with 19 bases sitting between them. Germline V gene lookup returns CDR1 SGHVS and CDR2 FQNEAQ. CDR3 length equals 15 residues. The CDR3 here is CASSPGWGALPEAFF. CDR3 nucleotide sequence: TGTGCCAGCAGCCCAGGCTGGGGTGCGCTTCCTGAAGCTTTCTTT.

The rearrangement uses TRBV2 and TRBJ1-5; possible D gene TRBD1, 6 bases. Trimming removed 1 base from V and 2 bases from J, with 15 bases in between. Germline-derived CDR1 and CDR2 are SNHLY and FYNNEI. The CDR3 runs to 17 residues. CDR3 in amino acids: CASSEVGGARGNQPQHF. DNA of the CDR3: TGTGCCAGCAGTGAAGTTGGGGGGGCTCGGGGCAATCAGCCCCAGCATTTT.

The table lists this clonotype with many counts. The genes are TRBV29-1 and TRBJ1-5, with 8 bases lining up with TRBD1. CDR3 length: 13 amino acids. Per germline, CDR1 SQVTM and CDR2 ANQGSEA. V lost 6 bases, J lost 3 bases, and 4 bases stayed unmatched. This chain's CDR3 is CSVRQGYNQPQHF. The CDR3 DNA follows: TGCAGCGTCCGACAGGGGTACAATCAGCCCCAGCATTTT.

This clonotype has ten or more counts. CDR3 DNA sequence: TGCGCCAGCAGCTCAGGACTAGCGGGAGTTCAGCACGAGCAGTACTTC. Residues: CASSSGLAGVQHEQYF. The gene calls are TRBV5-1 and TRBJ2-7, with TRBD2 matching over 13 bases. CDR1 and CDR2 from the germline V gene are SGHRS and YFSETQ. The CDR3 extends over 16 amino acids. The junction had 8 bases not matched to a gene; V was cut back by 3 bases and J by 5 bases.

This rearrangement joins TRBV28 to TRBJ2-7, with TRBD2 matching over 13 bases. This CDR3 region has 13 residues. The trim removed 8 bases at V and 6 bases at J, leaving 4 bases unmatched. Looked up from germline, CDR1 is MDHEN and CDR2 is SYDVKM. CDR3 in amino acids: CASSRTSGSEQYF. Written as DNA, the CDR3 is TGTGCCAGCTCCAGGACTAGCGGGAGCGAGCAGTACTTC.

This clonotype was found many times. The V call is TRBV5-5, the J call TRBJ2-6; no firm D call. The CDR3 covers 15 residues. Trimming took 0 bases from V and 4 from J, leaving 8 bases between them. CDR1 is SGHKS, CDR2 YYEKEE, per germline (reference sequence). The CDR3 is CASSLAFSGANVLTF. The CDR3 DNA reads as TGTGCCAGCAGCTTGGCATTTTCCGGGGCCAACGTCCTGACTTTC.

This clonotype has ten or more counts. The chain uses TRBV24-1 and TRBJ2-1; a possible D gene is TRBD1 (7 bases). Germline V gene data show CDR1 as KGHDR and CDR2 as SFDVKD. Trimming cost V 5 bases and J 6 bases, with 19 bases left between them. The CDR3 loop spans 16 amino acids. CDR3 sequence (DNA): TGTGCCACCAGTGCCCTAGGGCAGGGGGGCGTCAATGAGCAGTTCTTC. Its translation: CATSALGQGGVNEQFF.

In the case of this clonotype: A much larger clone lies a single base off, so this may be a read error. This rearrangement joins TRBV6-2 or TRBV6-3 to TRBJ2-7; D ambiguous. Germline CDR1 is MNHEY and CDR2 is SVGEGT. The length of the CDR3 is 11 residues. Trimming left V 7 bases short and J 2 bases short, with 6 bases between. The CDR3 sequence: CASTSAYEQYF. CDR3 nucleotide sequence: TGTGCCAGCACCTCCGCCTACGAGCAGTACTTC.

Only a few counts were recorded for this clonotype. J is TRBJ2-7 and V is TRBV27; D is ambiguous. V was pared by 5 bases and J by 0 bases, with 5 bases between. The CDR3 length is 12 residues. Germline V gene sequence: CDR1 MNHEY, CDR2 SMNVEV (reference sequence). CDR3 DNA sequence: TGTGCCAGCAGTACAGTCTCCTACGAGCAGTACTTC. This translates into CASSTVSYEQYF.

This clonotype has just a few counts. This rearrangement joins TRBV28 to TRBJ2-6; D uncertain. CDR1 is MDHEN, CDR2 SYDVKM, per germline. V was pared by 7 bases and J by 0 bases, with 19 bases between. The CDR3 length is 18 residues. Here the CDR3 DNA reads TGTGCCAGCACCTCGACGACGGGTCTTTTCTCTGGGGCCAACGTCCTGACTTTC. Its protein is CASTSTTGLFSGANVLTF.

The rearrangement links TRBV9 to TRBJ1-1, with TRBD1 matching over 9 bases. The CDR3 has 16 amino acids. V shed 0 bases, J shed 1 base, and the junction held 4 bases outside the gene matches. CDR1 is SGDLS, CDR2 YYNGEE, per germline. For the CDR3, the DNA is TGTGCCAGCAGCGTAGTTCTGGGACAGGGGAACACTGAAGCTTTCTTT. As protein: CASSVVLGQGNTEAFF.

Only a few counts were recorded for this clonotype. The V and J genes are TRBV2 and TRBJ2-1, with 12 bases that match TRBD2. The germline V gene has CDR1 SNHLY and CDR2 FYNNEI. The ends lost 5 bases at V and 7 bases at J; junction bases unmatched: 6. The CDR3 runs to 15 residues. CDR3 coding DNA: TGTGCCAGCAGTTCTAGCGGGAGGGCCGGGAATGAGCAGTTCTTC. As protein: CASSSSGRAGNEQFF.